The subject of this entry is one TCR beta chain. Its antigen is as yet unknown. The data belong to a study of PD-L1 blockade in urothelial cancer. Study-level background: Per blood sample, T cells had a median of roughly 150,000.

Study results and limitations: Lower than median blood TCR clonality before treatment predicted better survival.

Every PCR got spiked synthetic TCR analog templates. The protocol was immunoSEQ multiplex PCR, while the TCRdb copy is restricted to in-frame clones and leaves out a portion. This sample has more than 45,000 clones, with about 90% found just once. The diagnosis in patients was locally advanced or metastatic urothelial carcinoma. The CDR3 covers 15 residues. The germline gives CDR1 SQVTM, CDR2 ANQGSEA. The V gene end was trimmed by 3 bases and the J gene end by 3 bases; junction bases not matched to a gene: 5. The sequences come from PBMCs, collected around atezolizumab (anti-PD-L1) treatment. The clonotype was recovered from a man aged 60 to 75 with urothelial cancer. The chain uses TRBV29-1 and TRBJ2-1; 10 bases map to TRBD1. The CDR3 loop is CSVDRGQGSYNEQFF. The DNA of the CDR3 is TGCAGCGTTGATCGGGGACAGGGGAGCTACAATGAGCAGTTCTTC.